The following is a T cell receptor (beta chain) sequence with its context. TCRdb's table, derived via immunoSEQ multiplex PCR, lists solely in-frame clones and lacks some. The profile shows over 400,000 clones, 92% of them singletons. The junction had 5 bases not matched to a gene; V was cut back by 0 bases and J by 2 bases. In germline, CDR1 is LGHNA, CDR2 YSLEER. The CDR3 runs 16 residues. These data are taken from a study of Ad26.COV2.S vaccination and SARS-CoV-2 variants. Treatment in this sample: approximately 18 received Ad26.COV2.S at low or high dose, single or two shots; 5 received placebo; per-sample allocation not given. Specimen acquisition occurred on day 63 following the initial vaccine or placebo injection.

The input for sequencing was peripheral blood, taken in a trial of Ad26.COV2.S vaccine versus placebo. The rearrangement links TRBV4-3 to TRBJ2-3, with TRBD2 matching over 7 bases. This TCR came from a person between 18 and 60 years old who received the Ad26.COV2.S COVID-19 vaccine or a placebo. As DNA, the CDR3 is TGCGCCAGCAGCCAAGATCCAGCGGGATACACAGATACGCAGTATTTT. This encodes CASSQDPAGYTDTQYF.